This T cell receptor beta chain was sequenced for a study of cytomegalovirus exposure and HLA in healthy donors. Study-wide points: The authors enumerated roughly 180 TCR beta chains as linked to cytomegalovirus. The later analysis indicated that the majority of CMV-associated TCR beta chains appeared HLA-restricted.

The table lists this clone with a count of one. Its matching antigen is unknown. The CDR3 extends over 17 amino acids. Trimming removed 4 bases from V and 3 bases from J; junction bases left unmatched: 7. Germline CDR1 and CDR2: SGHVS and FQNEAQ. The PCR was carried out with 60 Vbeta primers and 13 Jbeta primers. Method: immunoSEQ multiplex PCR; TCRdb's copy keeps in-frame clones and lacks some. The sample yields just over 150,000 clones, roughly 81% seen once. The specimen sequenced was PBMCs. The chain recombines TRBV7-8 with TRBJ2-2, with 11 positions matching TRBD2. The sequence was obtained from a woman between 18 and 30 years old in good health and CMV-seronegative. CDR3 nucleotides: TGTGCCAGCAGCTCAGTAGCGGGAGGGCAGTACACCGGGGAGCTGTTTTTT. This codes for CASSSVAGGQYTGELFF.